A selection of T cell receptor beta chains follows, all from one sample in a study of monozygotic twins with inflammatory bowel disease. From its re-call of the 5' RACE reads, TCRdb lists each CDR3 protein once, without DNA. Its clone listing holds about 420,000 distinct CDR3 sequences. Sequencing was carried out using blood. These receptors all stem from a human donor with ulcerative colitis or Crohn's disease, or a healthy co-twin of an affected twin (not recorded which). CDR3s include the opening cysteine and the closing phenylalanine or tryptophan.

v_gene	j_gene	CDR3aa
TRBV24-1	TRBJ2-3	CATSDPPGPQNTDTQYF
TRBV20-1	TRBJ2-5	CSARSWLGGFQETQYF
TRBV4-3	TRBJ1-2	CASSQEHRGYGYTF
TRBV5-1	TRBJ2-7	CASSFAGPPGGRPYEQYF
TRBV19	TRBJ2-2	CASSRLAFGELFF
TRBV20-1	TRBJ2-1	CSATRLAGANEQFF
TRBV5-6	TRBJ2-1	CASTYDPAYNEQFF
TRBV20-1	TRBJ2-1	CSAPGPAEQFF
TRBV5-1	TRBJ1-6	CASSSGAGNSPLHF
TRBV7-3	TRBJ2-1	CASSLMAGGSYNEQFF
TRBV7-3	TRBJ2-3	CASSLIGATTSDQDTQYF
TRBV5-1	TRBJ2-3	CASSLGRSSTGSDTQYF
TRBV9	TRBJ2-7	CASSVEGDPYEQYF
TRBV3-1	TRBJ2-7	CASSHQGREQYF
TRBV29-1	TRBJ2-7	CSVVEAEHYEQYF
TRBV18	TRBJ2-5	CASSLSRTGTEETQYF
TRBV20-1	TRBJ2-3	CSADQTGGTDTQYF
TRBV20-1	TRBJ2-7	CSARDSRTPGRGYF
TRBV20-1	TRBJ2-1	CSAHEPVLSSYNEQFF
TRBV7-2	TRBJ1-1	CASDREGDTEAFF
TRBV10-3	TRBJ1-1	CAISANGGKNTEAFF
TRBV5-1	TRBJ2-2	CASSLPGWDANTGELFF
TRBV20-1	TRBJ2-3	CSASFTDTQYF
TRBV29-1	TRBJ2-7	CSVGKGANYEQYF
TRBV23-1	TRBJ2-2	CASSLPPHSANTGELFF
TRBV15	TRBJ2-3	CATSRHLLELDTDTQYF
TRBV20-1	TRBJ1-4	CSARDGEAGGEATNEKLFF
TRBV5-1	TRBJ2-2	CASTATASPGELFF
TRBV30	TRBJ1-5	CAWSVMPNQPQHF
TRBV7-9	TRBJ2-5	CASSRVKGVEETQYF
TRBV20-1	TRBJ2-2	CSASGRGQRPQSAGELFF
TRBV25-1	TRBJ1-3	CASSELLSGNTIYF
TRBV29-1	TRBJ1-1	CSVKGQPNTEAFF
TRBV19	TRBJ2-3	CASSTSLAVDTQYF
TRBV15	TRBJ2-1	CATSRGQPGGEQFF
TRBV29-1	TRBJ2-3	CSVGGSELDTQYF
TRBV20-1	TRBJ2-1	CSLGTSGVSSYNEQFF
TRBV7-9	TRBJ1-2	CAGGTGNGYTF
TRBV27	TRBJ1-1	CASSRHPRNTEAFF
TRBV30	TRBJ2-3	CAWSPGGRGTAADTQYF
TRBV20-1	TRBJ2-7	CSASQGDEQYF
TRBV7-2	TRBJ2-7	CASSLVSSAYEQYF
TRBV7-6	TRBJ2-3	CASSRGTQGDTQYF
TRBV5-5	TRBJ2-3	CASSTLSGGTTDTQYF
TRBV7-2	TRBJ2-2	CASSLVAGGLNTGELFF
TRBV5-1	TRBJ2-3	CASSPWAGSTDTQYF
TRBV3-1	TRBJ2-1	CASSQEIGTGGRDEQFF
TRBV5-1	TRBJ2-2	CASTPRSGGVTTGELFF
TRBV12-3/TRBV12-4	TRBJ1-2	CASTSTDGYTF
TRBV30	TRBJ1-2	CAWSPHSLRGTNGYTF
TRBV28	TRBJ2-1	CASRRNRGSYNEQFF
TRBV5-1	TRBJ2-7	CASSLTQGAHPYEQYF
TRBV7-9	TRBJ2-5	CASSYGHTIQETQYF
TRBV29-1	TRBJ1-1	CRGGTNTEAFF
TRBV30	TRBJ1-4	CAWSPPGATNEKLFF
TRBV5-1	TRBJ2-7	CASSRLGTGFYEQYF
TRBV5-6	TRBJ2-7	CASSLDGRGRYEQYF
TRBV20-1	TRBJ1-3	CSAPSVSGNTIYF
TRBV7-8	TRBJ1-5	CASSLRGGDSNQPQHF